This T cell receptor (beta chain) is drawn from a study of cytomegalovirus exposure and HLA in healthy donors. Study conclusions and caveats: An analysis done earlier found most TCR beta V segments productive about 87% or about 30% of the time. One cluster of highly shared sequence variants probably arose as a sequencing artifact. TCR beta V- and J-gene trimming was later associated with a missense DCLRE1C variant.

Germline V gene lookup returns CDR1 SGHTA and CDR2 FQGNSA. Trimming took 5 bases from V and 5 from J; bases not matched to a gene: 5. The CDR3 totals 13 residues. The PCR ran on 60 Vbeta and 13 Jbeta primers. The protocol was immunoSEQ multiplex PCR, while the TCRdb copy is restricted to in-frame clones and leaves out a portion. The data hold about 200,000 clones, with 12% observed a single time. There are a few counts of this clone. Its antigen is as yet unknown. The chain links TRBV7-2 to TRBJ1-2, with TRBD1 matching over 7 bases. The receptor's source is a man aged 45-65 years in good health and CMV-seropositive. Material: PBMCs. CDR3 in DNA: TGTGCCAGCAGCGAGACAGGGAAATATGGCTACACCTTC. Translation: CASSETGKYGYTF.